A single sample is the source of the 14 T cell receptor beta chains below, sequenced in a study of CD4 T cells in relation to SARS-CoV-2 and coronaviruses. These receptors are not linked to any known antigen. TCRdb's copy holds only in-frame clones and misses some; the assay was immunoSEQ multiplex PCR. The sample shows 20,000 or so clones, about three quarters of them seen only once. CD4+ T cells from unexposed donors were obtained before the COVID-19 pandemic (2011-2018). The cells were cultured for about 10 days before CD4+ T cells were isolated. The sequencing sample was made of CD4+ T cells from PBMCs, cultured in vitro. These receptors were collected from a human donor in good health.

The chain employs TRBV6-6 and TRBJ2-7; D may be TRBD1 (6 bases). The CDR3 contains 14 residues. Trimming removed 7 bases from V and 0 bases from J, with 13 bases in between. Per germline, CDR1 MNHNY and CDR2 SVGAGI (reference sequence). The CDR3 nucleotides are TGTGCCAGCAATCAGGGGACCCGCTCCTACGAGCAGTACTTC. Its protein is CASNQGTRSYEQYF.

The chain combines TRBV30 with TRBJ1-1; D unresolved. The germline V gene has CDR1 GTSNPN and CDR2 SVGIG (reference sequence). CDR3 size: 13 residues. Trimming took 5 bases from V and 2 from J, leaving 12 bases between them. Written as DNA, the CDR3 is TGTGCCTGGGGCTCTCGGGCAAACACTGAAGCTTTCTTT. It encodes CAWGSRANTEAFF.

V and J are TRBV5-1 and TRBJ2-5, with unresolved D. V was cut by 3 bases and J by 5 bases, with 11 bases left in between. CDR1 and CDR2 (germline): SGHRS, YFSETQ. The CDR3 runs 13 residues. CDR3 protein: CASSSVVGETQYF. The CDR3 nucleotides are TGCGCCAGCAGCTCGGTTGTGGGGGAGACCCAGTACTTC.

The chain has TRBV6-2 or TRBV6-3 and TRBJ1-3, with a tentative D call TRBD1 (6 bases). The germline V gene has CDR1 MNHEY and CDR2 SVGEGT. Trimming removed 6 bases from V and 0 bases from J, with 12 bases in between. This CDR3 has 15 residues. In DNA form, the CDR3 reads TGTGCCAGCAGCCCCGGACAGACCTCTGGAAACACCATATATTTT. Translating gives CASSPGQTSGNTIYF.

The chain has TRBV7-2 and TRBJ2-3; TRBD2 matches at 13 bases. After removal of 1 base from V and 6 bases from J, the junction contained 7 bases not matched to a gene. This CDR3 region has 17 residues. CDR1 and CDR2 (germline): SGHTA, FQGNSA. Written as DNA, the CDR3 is TGTGCCAGCAGCTTAGATCGGACTAGCGGGGGATCCGATACGCAGTATTTT. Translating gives CASSLDRTSGGSDTQYF. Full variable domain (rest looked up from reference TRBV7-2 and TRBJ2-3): GAGVSQSPSNKVTEKGKDVELRCDPISGHTALYWYRQSLGQGLEFLIYFQGNSAPDKSGLPSDRFSAERTGGSVSTLTIQRTQQEDSAVYLCASSLDRTSGGSDTQYFGPGTRLTVL.

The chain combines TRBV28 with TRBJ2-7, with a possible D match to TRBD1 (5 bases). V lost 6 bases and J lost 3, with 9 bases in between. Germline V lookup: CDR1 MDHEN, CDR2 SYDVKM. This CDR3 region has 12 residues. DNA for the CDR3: TGTGCCAGCAGCCGGCAGGGCTACGAGCAGTACTTC. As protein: CASSRQGYEQYF.

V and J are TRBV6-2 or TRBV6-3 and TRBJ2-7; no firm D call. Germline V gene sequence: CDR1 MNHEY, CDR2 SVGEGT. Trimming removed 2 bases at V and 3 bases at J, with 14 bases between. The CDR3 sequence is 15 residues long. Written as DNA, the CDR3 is TGTGCCAGCAGTTACGGCGCACTGACCGTCTACGAGCAGTACTTC. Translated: CASSYGALTVYEQYF.

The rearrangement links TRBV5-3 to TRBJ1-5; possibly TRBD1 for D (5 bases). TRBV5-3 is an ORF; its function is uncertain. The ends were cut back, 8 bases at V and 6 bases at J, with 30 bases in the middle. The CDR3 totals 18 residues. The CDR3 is CASDDWGGIDKAFQPQHF. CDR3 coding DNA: TGTGCCAGCGATGACTGGGGGGGGATAGATAAGGCGTTTCAGCCCCAGCATTTT.

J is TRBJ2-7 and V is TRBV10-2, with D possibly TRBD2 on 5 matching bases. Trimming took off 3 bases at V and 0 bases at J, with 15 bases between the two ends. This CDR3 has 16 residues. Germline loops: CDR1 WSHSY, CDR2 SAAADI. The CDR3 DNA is TGCGCCAGCAGTGATATTGTGGCAGCGGCCTCCTACGAGCAGTACTTC. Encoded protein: CASSDIVAAASYEQYF.

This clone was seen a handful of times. The CDR3 sequence is CASIRAATSGMRSYEQYF. In DNA, the CDR3 is TGTGCCAGCATAAGGGCTGCGACTAGCGGGATGAGATCTTACGAGCAGTACTTC. This chain connects TRBV7-8 to TRBJ2-7, with TRBD2 matching over 11 bases. This CDR3 region has 18 residues. Per the germline V gene, CDR1 is SGHVS and CDR2 is FQNEAQ. V lost 7 bases to trimming and J lost 4 bases; unmatched junction nucleotides: 18.

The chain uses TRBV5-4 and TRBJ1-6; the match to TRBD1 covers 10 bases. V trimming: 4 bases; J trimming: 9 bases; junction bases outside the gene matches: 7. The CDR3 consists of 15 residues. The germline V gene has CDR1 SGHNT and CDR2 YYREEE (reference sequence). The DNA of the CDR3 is TGTGCCAGCAGCCCGGCGGGGACAGGGGTTTCACCCCTCCACTTT. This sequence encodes CASSPAGTGVSPLHF.

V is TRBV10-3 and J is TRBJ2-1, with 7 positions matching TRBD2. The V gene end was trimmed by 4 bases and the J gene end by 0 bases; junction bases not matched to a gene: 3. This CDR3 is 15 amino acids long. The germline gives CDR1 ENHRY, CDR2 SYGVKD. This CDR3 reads CAISGRTSSYNEQFF. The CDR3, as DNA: TGTGCCATCAGTGGGAGGACTAGCTCCTACAATGAGCAGTTCTTC.

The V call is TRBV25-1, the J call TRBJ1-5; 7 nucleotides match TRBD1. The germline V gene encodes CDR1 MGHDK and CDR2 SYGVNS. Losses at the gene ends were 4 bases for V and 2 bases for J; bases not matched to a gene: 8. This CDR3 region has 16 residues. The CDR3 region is CASSGKGGIGNQPQHF. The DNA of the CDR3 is TGTGCCAGCAGTGGGAAAGGGGGCATCGGCAATCAGCCCCAGCATTTT.

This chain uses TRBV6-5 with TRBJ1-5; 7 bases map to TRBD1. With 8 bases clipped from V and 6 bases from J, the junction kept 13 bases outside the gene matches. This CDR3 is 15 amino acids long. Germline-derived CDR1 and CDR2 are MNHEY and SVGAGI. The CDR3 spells CASGSGQIYGQPQHF. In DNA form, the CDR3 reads TGTGCCAGCGGTTCGGGACAGATTTACGGTCAGCCCCAGCATTTT.